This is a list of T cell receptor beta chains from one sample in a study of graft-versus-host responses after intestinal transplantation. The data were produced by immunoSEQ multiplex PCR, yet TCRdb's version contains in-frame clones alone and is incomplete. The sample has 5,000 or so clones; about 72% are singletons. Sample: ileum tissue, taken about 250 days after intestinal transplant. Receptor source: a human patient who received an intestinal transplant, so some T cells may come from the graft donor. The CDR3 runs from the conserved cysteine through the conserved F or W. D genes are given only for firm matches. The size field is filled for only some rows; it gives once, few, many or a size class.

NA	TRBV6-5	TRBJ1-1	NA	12	CASRRQNTEAFF	TGTGCCAGCAGAAGACAGAACACTGAAGCTTTCTTT
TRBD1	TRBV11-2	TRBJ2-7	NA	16	CASSPLDRGITYEQYF	TGTGCCAGCAGCCCTCTGGACAGGGGAATTACCTACGAGCAGTACTTC
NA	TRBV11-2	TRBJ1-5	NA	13	CASSLGVNQPQHF	TGTGCCAGCAGCTTAGGAGTTAATCAGCCCCAGCATTTT
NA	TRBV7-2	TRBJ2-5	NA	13	CASSLDRRETQYF	TGTGCCAGCAGTCTCGACAGGAGAGAGACCCAGTACTTC
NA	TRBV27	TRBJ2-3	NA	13	CASTMPSTDTQYF	TGTGCCAGCACTATGCCTAGCACAGATACGCAGTATTTT
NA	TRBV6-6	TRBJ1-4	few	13	CATLYATNEKLFF	TGTGCTACCCTCTATGCAACTAATGAAAAACTGTTTTTT
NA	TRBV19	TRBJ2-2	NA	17	CASSIVGTRTNTGELFF	TGTGCCAGTAGTATTGTGGGGACTCGCACGAACACCGGGGAGCTGTTTTTT
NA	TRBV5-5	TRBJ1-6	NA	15	CASSLDSAYNSPLHF	TGTGCCAGCAGTCTGGACAGCGCATATAATTCACCCCTCCACTTT
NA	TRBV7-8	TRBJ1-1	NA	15	CASSPRQCGCAEAFF	TGTGCCAGCAGCCCAAGACAGTGTGGGTGTGCTGAAGCTTTCTTT
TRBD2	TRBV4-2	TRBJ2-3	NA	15	CASSRVTSGTDTQYF	TGTGCCAGCAGCCGAGTAACTAGCGGGACAGATACGCAGTATTTT
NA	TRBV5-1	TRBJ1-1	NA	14	CASSLNTENTEAFF	TGCGCCAGCAGCTTGAACACCGAGAACACTGAAGCTTTCTTT
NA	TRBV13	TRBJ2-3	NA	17	CASSLGGRETGTDTQYF	TGTGCCAGCAGCTTAGGCGGACGGGAGACAGGCACAGATACGCAGTATTTT
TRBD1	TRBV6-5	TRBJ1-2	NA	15	CASSQLGQGDYGYTF	TGTGCCAGCAGCCAACTAGGACAGGGGGACTATGGCTACACCTTC
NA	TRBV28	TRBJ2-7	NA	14	CASSRTRISYEQYF	TGTGCCAGCAGTCGGACTCGTATCTCCTACGAGCAGTACTTC
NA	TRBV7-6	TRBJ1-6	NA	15	CASSAWPRGRVPLHF	TGTGCCAGCAGCGCCTGGCCGCGGGGGCGGGTGCCCCTCCACTTT
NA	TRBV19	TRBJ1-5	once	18	CASNPRPHTEDSNQPQHF	TGTGCCAGTAACCCACGCCCCCACACCGAGGATAGCAATCAGCCCCAGCATTTT
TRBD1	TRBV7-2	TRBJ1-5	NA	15	CASSSQTGQNQPQHF	TGTGCCAGCAGCTCCCAGACAGGGCAAAATCAGCCCCAGCATTTT
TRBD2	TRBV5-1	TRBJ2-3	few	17	CASTLGGSGSITDTQYF	TGCGCCAGCACCCTGGGGGGTAGCGGGAGTATTACAGATACGCAGTATTTT
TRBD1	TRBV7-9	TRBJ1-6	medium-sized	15	CASSLADRANSPLHF	TGTGCCAGCAGCTTAGCGGACAGGGCGAATTCACCCCTCCACTTT
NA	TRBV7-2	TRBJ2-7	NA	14	CASSLVQDSYEQYF	TGTGCCAGCAGCTTAGTTCAGGACAGCTACGAGCAGTACTTC
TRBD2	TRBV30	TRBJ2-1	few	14	CAWIGTSGNNEQFF	TGTGCCTGGATAGGGACTAGCGGTAACAATGAGCAGTTCTTC
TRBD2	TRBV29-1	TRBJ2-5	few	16	CSVRTDLWGGRETQYF	TGCAGCGTTCGTACTGATTTATGGGGGGGAAGAGAGACCCAGTACTTC
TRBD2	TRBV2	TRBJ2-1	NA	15	CASSEMRGAYNEQFF	TGTGCCAGCAGTGAAATGCGGGGGGCCTACAATGAGCAGTTCTTC
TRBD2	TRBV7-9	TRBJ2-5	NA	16	CASSLATSGSYETQYF	TGTGCCAGCAGCTTAGCGACTAGCGGGAGTTATGAGACCCAGTACTTC
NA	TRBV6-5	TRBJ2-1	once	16	CASSYSAQGLINEQFF	TGTGCCAGCAGTTACTCAGCGCAGGGGCTCATCAATGAGCAGTTCTTC
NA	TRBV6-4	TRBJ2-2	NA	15	CASSEASGNTGELFF	TGTGCCAGCAGTGAAGCAAGCGGAAACACCGGGGAGCTGTTTTTT
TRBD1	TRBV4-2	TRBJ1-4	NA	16	CASSRESGTAFEKLFF	TGTGCCAGCAGCCGAGAATCCGGGACAGCCTTTGAAAAACTGTTTTTT
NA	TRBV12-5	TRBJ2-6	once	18	CASGPRDRAGLGANVLTF	TGTGCTAGTGGTCCGCGGGACCGGGCCGGGCTTGGGGCCAACGTCCTGACTTTC
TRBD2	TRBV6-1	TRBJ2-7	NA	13	CASRATSGGHKYF	TGTGCCAGCAGAGCTACTAGCGGGGGGCATAAGTACTTC
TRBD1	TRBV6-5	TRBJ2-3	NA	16	CASSWDRGRGADTQYF	TGTGCCAGCAGTTGGGACAGGGGGCGCGGGGCAGATACGCAGTATTTT
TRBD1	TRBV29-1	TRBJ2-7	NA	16	CSVFSSGTGVSYEQYF	TGCAGCGTTTTTTCCTCCGGGACAGGGGTGTCCTACGAGCAGTACTTC
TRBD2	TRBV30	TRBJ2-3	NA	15	CAWRRAGGSTDTQYF	TGTGCCTGGAGGCGGGCGGGAGGAAGCACAGATACGCAGTATTTT
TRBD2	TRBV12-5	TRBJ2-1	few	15	CASGPSSGSYNEQFF	TGTGCTAGTGGTCCCTCTAGCGGATCCTACAATGAGCAGTTCTTC
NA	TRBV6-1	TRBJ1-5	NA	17	CASSGAGGGAGNQPQHF	TGTGCCAGCAGTGGGGCAGGCGGGGGTGCGGGCAATCAGCCCCAGCATTTT
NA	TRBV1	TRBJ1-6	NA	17	CTSSQDRQGGLNSPLHF	TGCACCAGCAGCCAAGATAGACAGGGGGGATTAAATTCACCCCTCCACTTT
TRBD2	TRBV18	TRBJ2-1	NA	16	CASSGLLAGPGNEQFF	TGTGCCAGCTCAGGGTTACTAGCGGGGCCTGGCAATGAGCAGTTCTTC
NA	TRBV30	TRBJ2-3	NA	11	CAWSSGATQYF	TGTGCCTGGAGTAGCGGAGCTACGCAGTATTTT
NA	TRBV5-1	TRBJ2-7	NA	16	CASSLVAGSHSYEQYF	TGCGCCAGCAGCTTGGTGGCAGGGTCGCACTCCTACGAGCAGTACTTC
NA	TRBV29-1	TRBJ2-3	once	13	CSVEVSGADTQYF	TGCAGCGTTGAAGTCTCAGGGGCCGATACGCAGTATTTT
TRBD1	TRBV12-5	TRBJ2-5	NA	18	CASGLVSGQTGGLETQYF	TGTGCTAGTGGTTTGGTAAGTGGCCAGACAGGGGGCTTGGAGACCCAGTACTTC
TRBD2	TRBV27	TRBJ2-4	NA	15	CASSLLAGGPNIQYF	TGTGCCAGCAGTTTATTAGCGGGGGGGCCGAACATTCAGTACTTC
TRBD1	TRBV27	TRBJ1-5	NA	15	CASSPQGALGQPQHF	TGTGCCAGCAGTCCACAGGGGGCGCTCGGGCAGCCCCAGCATTTT
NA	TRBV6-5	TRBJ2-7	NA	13	CASSFGTSYEQYF	TGTGCCAGCAGTTTTGGCACCTCCTACGAGCAGTACTTC
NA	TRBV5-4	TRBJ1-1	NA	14	CASSLGGGGGEAFF	TGTGCCAGCAGCTTGGGGGGAGGCGGAGGTGAAGCTTTCTTT
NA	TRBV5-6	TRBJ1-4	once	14	CASSSMTGGGKLFF	TGTGCCAGCAGCTCGATGACAGGTGGGGGAAAACTGTTTTTT
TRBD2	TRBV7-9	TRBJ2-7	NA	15	CASSRRLAPTYEQYF	TGTGCCAGCAGCCGAAGACTAGCGCCTACCTACGAGCAGTACTTC
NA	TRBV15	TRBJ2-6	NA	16	CATSRQTGSGANVLTF	TGTGCCACCAGCAGGCAGACAGGCTCTGGGGCCAACGTCCTGACTTTC
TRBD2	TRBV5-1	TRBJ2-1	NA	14	CASSSRTSDNEQFF	TGCGCCAGCAGCTCAAGGACTAGCGACAATGAGCAGTTCTTC
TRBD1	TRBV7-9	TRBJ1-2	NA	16	CASSPWGQGAYYGYTF	TGTGCCAGCAGCCCATGGGGCCAGGGGGCTTACTATGGCTACACCTTC
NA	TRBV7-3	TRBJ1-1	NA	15	CASSLAVGGRAEAFF	TGTGCCAGCAGCTTAGCTGTGGGGGGGCGCGCTGAAGCTTTCTTT
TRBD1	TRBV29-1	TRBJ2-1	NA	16	CSVEDGDRSSYNEQFF	TGCAGCGTTGAAGATGGGGACAGGAGCTCCTACAATGAGCAGTTCTTC
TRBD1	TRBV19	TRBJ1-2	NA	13	CASQPGTDYGYTF	TGTGCCAGCCAACCCGGGACAGACTATGGCTACACCTTC